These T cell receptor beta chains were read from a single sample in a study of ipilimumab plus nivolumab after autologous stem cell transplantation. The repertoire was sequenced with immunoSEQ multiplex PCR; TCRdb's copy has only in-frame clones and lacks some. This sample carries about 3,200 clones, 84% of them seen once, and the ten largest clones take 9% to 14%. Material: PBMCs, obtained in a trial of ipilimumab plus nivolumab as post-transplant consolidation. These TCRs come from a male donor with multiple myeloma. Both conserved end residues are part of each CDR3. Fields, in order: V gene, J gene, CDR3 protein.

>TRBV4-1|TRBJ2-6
CASSQEGAGANVLTF
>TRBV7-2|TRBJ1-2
CASSPQTENYGYTF
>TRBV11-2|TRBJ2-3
CASSWIPGTPWGTDTQYF
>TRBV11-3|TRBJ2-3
CASSLGVAGSSTDTQYF
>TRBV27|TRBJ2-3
CASSLSLAGNTDTQYF
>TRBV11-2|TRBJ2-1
CASSSVLAAQFF
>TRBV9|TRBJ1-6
CASSPREGYNSPLHF
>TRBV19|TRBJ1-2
CASSVAGTGSYGYTF
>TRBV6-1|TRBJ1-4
CASSVGTTNEKLFF
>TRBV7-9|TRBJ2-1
CASSAAQGSSYNEQFF
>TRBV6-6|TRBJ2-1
CASSYEGAYNEQFF
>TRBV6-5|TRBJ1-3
CASSYSSSGRSIYF
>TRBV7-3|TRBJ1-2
CASSQDRFTNYGYTF
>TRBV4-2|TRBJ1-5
CASSQGVDQPQHF
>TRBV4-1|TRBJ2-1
CASSHLAGGPNEQFF
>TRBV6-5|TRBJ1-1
CASSRQQGRTEAFF
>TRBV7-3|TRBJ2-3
CASSPKAGPTDTQYF
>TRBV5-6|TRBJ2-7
CASSISPGTGYEQYF
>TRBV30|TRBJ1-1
CAWSVDRIGEAFF
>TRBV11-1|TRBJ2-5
CASSLLAGVAETQYF
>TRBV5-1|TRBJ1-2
CASSPGGYGYTF
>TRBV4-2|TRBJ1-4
CASSREDGADEKLFF
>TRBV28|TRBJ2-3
CASSTVRDRDTDTQYF
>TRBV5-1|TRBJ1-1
CASSFLALNTEAFF
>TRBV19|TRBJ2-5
CASSIGQGAETQYF
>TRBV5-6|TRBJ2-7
CASSSQRSYEQYF
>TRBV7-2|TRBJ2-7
CASSFGPTYEQYF
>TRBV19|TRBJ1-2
CASSIEGTANYGYTF
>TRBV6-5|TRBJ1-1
CASNVGDRMNTEAFF
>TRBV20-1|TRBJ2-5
CSSGLGETQYF
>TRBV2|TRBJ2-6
CASSETVGANVLTF
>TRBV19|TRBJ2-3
CASSQLWTQYF
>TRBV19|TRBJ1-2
CASSIVVNNYGYTF
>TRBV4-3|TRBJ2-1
CASSQEEDQGAVEQFF
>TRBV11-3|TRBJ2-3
CASSPGGAGTDTQYF
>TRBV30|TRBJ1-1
CAWRGFNWAEAFF